This is a list of T cell receptor beta chains from one sample in a study of blood T cell repertoires in COVID-19. The data were produced by immunoSEQ multiplex PCR, yet TCRdb's version contains in-frame clones alone and is incomplete. This sample yields 130,000 or so clones, of which roughly 84% are seen a single time; around 8.2% belongs to the top ten. Sequences were obtained from peripheral blood. The source of these receptors is a woman aged 60 to 75 with acute or convalescent COVID-19. Each CDR3 is given without its conserved first and last residue. D genes are given only for firm matches.

v_call	j_call	d_call	cdr3_aa
TRBV10-2	TRBJ1-2	TRBD1	ASSEFWAGGLGYT
TRBV5-4	TRBJ2-1	TRBD2	ASSLAGTSLNNEQF
TRBV28	TRBJ2-2	TRBD2	ASSSVGLADTGELF
TRBV15	TRBJ2-5	TRBD1	ATEDRGRLETQY
TRBV6-2/TRBV6-3	TRBJ2-5	TRBD1	ASSYILGTGYQETQY
TRBV7-9	TRBJ1-2	-	ASSLSNAGSYGYT
TRBV5-1	TRBJ2-7	TRBD1	ASSPRGQGTYEQY
TRBV4-2	TRBJ1-6	TRBD1	ASSQVQGAGSPLH
TRBV18	TRBJ2-1	-	ASSPLQTSSYNEQF
TRBV6-5	TRBJ2-1	TRBD2	ASRRGAGYNEQF
TRBV28	TRBJ1-1	-	ARVTAPGQPWDTEAF
TRBV6-5	TRBJ2-2	-	ASKRSITGELF
TRBV28	TRBJ2-1	-	ASSPLYRFSGWEQF
TRBV19	TRBJ1-2	TRBD1	ASSADRDANYGYT
TRBV7-2	TRBJ2-1	-	ASSLPSTSSSYNEQF
TRBV10-2	TRBJ2-1	-	ASKGAGFSYNEQF
TRBV11-3	TRBJ1-5	TRBD1	ASSPSGQGNQPQH
TRBV9	TRBJ2-5	TRBD2	ASTSGSGVEQETQY
TRBV10-2	TRBJ1-4	TRBD1	ASSTAPGTGEKLF
TRBV11-2	TRBJ2-5	TRBD2	ASSPGLAGYQETQY
TRBV18	TRBJ1-1	-	ASSPSIGDTEAF
TRBV4-3	TRBJ1-2	TRBD1	ASSPLTGIYGYT
TRBV24-1	TRBJ2-2	TRBD1	ATSDTGGYTGELF
TRBV4-3	TRBJ1-2	-	ASSQDTRGYT
TRBV6-5	TRBJ1-1	-	ASSYSEGLGTEAF
TRBV5-3	TRBJ2-7	-	ARSVHRDITYEQY
TRBV4-3	TRBJ2-1	TRBD2	ASSQELAGGYNEQF
TRBV30	TRBJ1-2	-	AWSKRNYGYT
TRBV18	TRBJ2-3	TRBD1	ASSPRGGQGTDTDTQY
TRBV7-8	TRBJ1-2	TRBD1	ASSSKTGGYHYGYT
TRBV28	TRBJ1-2	-	ASSPYLSRDYGYT
TRBV28	TRBJ2-3	-	ASSLEVTVTQY
TRBV12-3/TRBV12-4	TRBJ1-1	-	ASSLFRGTEAF
TRBV7-9	TRBJ2-7	-	ASSLEGQSYEQY
TRBV6-4	TRBJ2-3	-	ASSDSELGFTDTQY
TRBV19	TRBJ1-6	TRBD1	ASSIVGQGTNSPLH
TRBV27	TRBJ2-3	-	ASSLSALNTFRGDTQY
TRBV19	TRBJ2-2	-	ASSAQQGNTGELF
TRBV7-2	TRBJ1-5	-	ASSWTNGQPQH
TRBV18	TRBJ2-4	TRBD2	ASSPPASGGAVNIQY
TRBV28	TRBJ1-1	TRBD1	ASSSGTANTEAF
TRBV29-1	TRBJ2-7	TRBD1	SVGFDRAHNEQY
TRBV5-3	TRBJ1-2	-	ARSNPRVNYGYT
TRBV27	TRBJ1-2	-	ASSLQGENYGYT
TRBV6-1	TRBJ2-3	-	ASSEARLTDTQY
TRBV5-5	TRBJ2-1	TRBD2	ASSYGTSDYNEQF
TRBV10-3	TRBJ1-2	TRBD1	AITGTGNYGYT
TRBV28	TRBJ2-3	TRBD2	ASSFPLATSGGFKDTQY
TRBV28	TRBJ1-5	TRBD1	ASRVDRAYSNQPQH